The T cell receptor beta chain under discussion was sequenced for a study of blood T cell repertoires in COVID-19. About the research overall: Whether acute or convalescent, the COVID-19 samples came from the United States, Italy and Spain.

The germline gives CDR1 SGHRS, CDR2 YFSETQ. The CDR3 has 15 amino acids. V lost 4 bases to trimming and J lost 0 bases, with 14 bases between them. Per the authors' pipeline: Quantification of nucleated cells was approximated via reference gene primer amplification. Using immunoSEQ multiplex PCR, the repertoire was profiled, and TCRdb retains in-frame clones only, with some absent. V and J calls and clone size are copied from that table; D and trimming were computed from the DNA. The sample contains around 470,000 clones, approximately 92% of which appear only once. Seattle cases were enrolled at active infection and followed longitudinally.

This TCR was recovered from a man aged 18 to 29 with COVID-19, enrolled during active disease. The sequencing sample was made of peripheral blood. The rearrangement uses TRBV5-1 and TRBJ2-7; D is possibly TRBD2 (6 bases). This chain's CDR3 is CASSISGTLSYEQYF. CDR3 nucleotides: TGCGCCAGCAGCATATCCGGGACTCTCTCCTACGAGCAGTACTTC.